The TCR beta chain under discussion was sequenced for a study of tumor-infiltrating lymphocytes in primary liver carcinoma. Turning to this clonotype: A much larger clone is a single base away; this may be a read error.

The investigators made TCR beta cDNA from 500 ng total RNA, using a constant-region primer. Generation of the TCR beta libraries relied on three nested multiplex PCR rounds using slightly modified ARM-PCR. It was with TRBV1-TRBV30 forward primers and a C-beta reverse primer that the first two PCR rounds were run, at roughly 9 cycles each. TCRdb re-called the multiplex PCR reads with MiXCR, one entry per CDR3 protein. The profile covers around 210,000 distinct CDR3 sequences, with less than 65% appearing a single time and 6% to 8.5% taken by the ten largest. Unsorted whole blood supplied the blood RNA, and germline DNA was isolated too. The CDR3 extends over 15 amino acids. CDR1 is PRHDT and CDR2 is FYEKMQ in the germline V gene (reference sequence). V lost 6 bases and J lost 5; bases outside the gene matches: 9.

The sample consisted of peripheral blood. The chain joins TRBV13 to TRBJ2-7; 11 nucleotides line up with TRBD2. This TCR derives from a woman aged 55 to 70 with primary liver carcinoma and hepatitis B virus infection. The CDR3 DNA sequence: TGTGCCAGCAGGGCACCGGGACTAGCGGACCACGAGCAGTACTTC. Its protein product is CASRAPGLADHEQYF.